The clone carrying this T cell receptor (beta chain) occurred a few times. The antigen is not known. This sample was included in a study of CD8 T cells in ankylosing spondylitis. Each CDR3 protein gets one entry after TCRdb re-called the 5' RACE reads with MiXCR. The table shows some 800,000 distinct CDR3 sequences, with approximately 10% occurring only once. V lost 3 bases, J lost 10 bases, and 16 bases lay in between. The CDR3 runs to 15 residues. CDR1 is SGHTA, CDR2 FQGNSA, per germline. Study results and caveats: It appeared that ankylosing spondylitis blood was characterized by a TCR beta motif of several highly homologous variants.

The sequenced sample was blood, either unsorted or a sorted T cell fraction (not recorded which). The origin of this receptor is a male donor with ankylosing spondylitis. The chain joins TRBV7-2 to TRBJ1-6; D possibly corresponds to TRBD1 (6 bases). CDR3 amino acids: CASSFQRDTGSPLHF. CDR3 DNA: TGTGCCAGCAGCTTCCAGAGAGATACAGGGTCACCCCTCCACTTT.